This paragraph reports one T cell receptor (beta chain). What it binds is not known. Primed by a sample-barcoded 5' primer and a J-beta primer mix, a second PCR proceeded for roughly 6 to 12 cycles. Every cDNA molecule carried a tag from a template-switch adaptor bearing 12 random nucleotides. TCRdb re-analysed the 5' RACE reads in MiXCR, keeping a single row per CDR3 protein. This repertoire shows about 1.6 million distinct CDR3 sequences, 34% found once; its top ten account for 10% to 12%. This sample stems from a study of blood T cells in healthy people across ages. The study, taken as a whole, reports: In long-lived donors, naive CD4+ cell counts and diversity exceeded those of aged donors.

Unmatched junction bases numbered 12, after V lost 8 bases and J lost 7 bases. This CDR3 is 15 amino acids long. Sequencing was performed on blood. The chain couples TRBV12-3 or TRBV12-4 to TRBJ2-1, with 9 bases that match TRBD2. The sequence came from a woman aged 25 to 39 in good health. Here the CDR3 DNA reads TGTGCCAGCGTCGCCGGGGGCGGGGGGGCGAATGAGCAGTTCTTC. Translated: CASVAGGGGANEQFF.